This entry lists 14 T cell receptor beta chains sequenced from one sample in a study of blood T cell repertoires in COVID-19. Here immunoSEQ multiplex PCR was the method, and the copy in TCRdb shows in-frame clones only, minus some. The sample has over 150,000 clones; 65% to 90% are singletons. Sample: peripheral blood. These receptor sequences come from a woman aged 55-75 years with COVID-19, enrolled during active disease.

The CDR3 DNA follows: TGTGCCAGCAGCCAAGTCTTTGCTAGCCGTTACAATGAGCAGTTCTTC. Translated, it gives CASSQVFASRYNEQFF. The chain joins TRBV4-2 to TRBJ2-1; D might be TRBD2 (5 bases). Germline CDR1 reads LGHNA; CDR2 reads YNFKEQ. This CDR3 comprises 16 residues. Trimming shortened V by 1 base and J by 4 bases, and 14 bases separated the two germline ends.

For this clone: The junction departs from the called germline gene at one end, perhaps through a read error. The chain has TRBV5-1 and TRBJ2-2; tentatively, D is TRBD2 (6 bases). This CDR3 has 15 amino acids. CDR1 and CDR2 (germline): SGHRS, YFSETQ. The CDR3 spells CASSLGRLEAGELFF. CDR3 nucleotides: TGCGCCAGCAGTTTGGGTCGACTAGAGGCCGGGGAGCTGTTTTTT.

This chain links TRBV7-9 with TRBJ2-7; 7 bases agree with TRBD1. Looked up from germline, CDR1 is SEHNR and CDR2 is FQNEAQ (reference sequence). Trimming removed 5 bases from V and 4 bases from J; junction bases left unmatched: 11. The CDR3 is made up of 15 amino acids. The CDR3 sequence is CASSSYRGSDYEQYF. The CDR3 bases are TGTGCCAGCAGCAGCTACAGGGGATCCGATTACGAGCAGTACTTC.

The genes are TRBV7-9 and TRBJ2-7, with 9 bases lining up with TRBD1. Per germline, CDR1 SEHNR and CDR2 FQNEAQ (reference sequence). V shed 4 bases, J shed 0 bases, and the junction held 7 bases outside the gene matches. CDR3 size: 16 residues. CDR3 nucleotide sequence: TGTGCCAGCAGCTCCGGGGGACAGGGAAGCTCCTACGAGCAGTACTTC. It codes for CASSSGGQGSSYEQYF.

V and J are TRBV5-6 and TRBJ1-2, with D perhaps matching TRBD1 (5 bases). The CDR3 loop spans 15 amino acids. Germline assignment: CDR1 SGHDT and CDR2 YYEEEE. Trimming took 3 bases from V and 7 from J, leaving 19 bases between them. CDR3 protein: CASSSGDAPLSGYTF. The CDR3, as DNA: TGTGCCAGCAGCTCGGGGGACGCCCCCCTGAGTGGCTACACCTTC.

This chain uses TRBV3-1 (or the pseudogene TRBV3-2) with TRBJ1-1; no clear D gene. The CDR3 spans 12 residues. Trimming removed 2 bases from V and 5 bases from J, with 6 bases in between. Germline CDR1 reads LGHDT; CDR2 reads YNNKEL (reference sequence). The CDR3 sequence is CASSQTVTEAFF. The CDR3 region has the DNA TGTGCCAGCAGCCAAACGGTGACTGAAGCTTTCTTT.

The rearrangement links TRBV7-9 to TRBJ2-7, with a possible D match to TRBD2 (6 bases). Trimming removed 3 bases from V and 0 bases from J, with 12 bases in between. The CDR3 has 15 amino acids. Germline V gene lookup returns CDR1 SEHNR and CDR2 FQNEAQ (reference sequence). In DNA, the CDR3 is TGTGCCAGCAGCTTGTTGGAGGGACCCTCCTACGAGCAGTACTTC. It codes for CASSLLEGPSYEQYF.

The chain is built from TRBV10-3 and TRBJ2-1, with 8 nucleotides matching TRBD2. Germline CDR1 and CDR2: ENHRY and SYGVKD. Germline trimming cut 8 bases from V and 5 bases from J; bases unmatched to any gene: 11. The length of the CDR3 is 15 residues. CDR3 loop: CAIGSFGGVNNEQFF. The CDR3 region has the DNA TGTGCCATCGGTTCGTTCGGGGGGGTTAACAATGAGCAGTTCTTC.

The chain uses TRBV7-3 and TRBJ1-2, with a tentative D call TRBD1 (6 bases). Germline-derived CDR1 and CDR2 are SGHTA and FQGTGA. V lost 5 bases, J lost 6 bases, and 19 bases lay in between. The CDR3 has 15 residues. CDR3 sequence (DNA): TGTGCCAGCAGCAATCCGACAGGTACCCTCAATGGCTACACCTTC. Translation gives CASSNPTGTLNGYTF.

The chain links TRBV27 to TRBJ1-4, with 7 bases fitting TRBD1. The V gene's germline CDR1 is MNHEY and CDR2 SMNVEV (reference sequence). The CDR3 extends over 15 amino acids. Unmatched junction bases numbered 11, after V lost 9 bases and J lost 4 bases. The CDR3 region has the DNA TGTGCCAGTAAGGAGACAGGGACCTTTAATGAAAAACTGTTTTTT. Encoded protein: CASKETGTFNEKLFF.

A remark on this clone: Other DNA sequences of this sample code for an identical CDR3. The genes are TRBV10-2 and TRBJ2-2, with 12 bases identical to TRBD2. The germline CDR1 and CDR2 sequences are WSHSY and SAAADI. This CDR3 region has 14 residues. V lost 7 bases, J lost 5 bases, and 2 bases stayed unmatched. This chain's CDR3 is CASKLAGGTGELFF. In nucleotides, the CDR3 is TGCGCCAGCAAACTAGCGGGGGGTACCGGGGAGCTGTTTTTT.

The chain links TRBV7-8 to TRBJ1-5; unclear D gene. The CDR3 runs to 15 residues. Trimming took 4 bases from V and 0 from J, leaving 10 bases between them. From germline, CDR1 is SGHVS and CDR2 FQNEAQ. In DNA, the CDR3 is TGTGCCAGCAGCTCCAGCAGGCTTAGCAATCAGCCCCAGCATTTT. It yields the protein CASSSSRLSNQPQHF.

The CDR3 nucleotides read TGTGCCAGCAGTTACGGAAGGGACAGGGGGGGGGAGACCCAGTACTTC. It codes for CASSYGRDRGGETQYF. This chain connects TRBV6-6 to TRBJ2-5; the match to TRBD1 covers 11 bases. The CDR3 extends over 16 amino acids. Germline lookup yields CDR1 MNHNY and CDR2 SVGAGI (reference sequence). With 2 bases clipped from V and 5 bases from J, the junction kept 7 bases outside the gene matches.

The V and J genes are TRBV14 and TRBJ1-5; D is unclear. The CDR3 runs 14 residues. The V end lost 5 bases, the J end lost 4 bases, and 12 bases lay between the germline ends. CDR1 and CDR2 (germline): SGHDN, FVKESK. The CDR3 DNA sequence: TGTGCCAGCAGCGCCCAGGCCACAAATCAGCCCCAGCATTTT. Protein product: CASSAQATNQPQHF. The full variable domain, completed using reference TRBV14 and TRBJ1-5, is EAGVTQFPSHSVIEKGQTVTLRCDPISGHDNLYWYRRVMGKEIKFLLHFVKESKQDESGMPNNRFLAERTGGTYSTLKVQPAELEDSGVYFCASSAQATNQPQHFGDGTRLSIL.